Each of the 3 T cell receptor beta chains below was sequenced from the same sample in a study of shared clonotypes between healthy human individuals. Measured with immunoSEQ multiplex PCR; TCRdb has only the in-frame clones, and not every one. The table shows roughly 2.5 million clones, with approximately 94% occurring only once. The sequenced material came from naive CD4+ T cells sorted from blood. Noted subset: CD45RA+ positively selected. The receptors derive from a young man in good health.

V usage is TRBV7-8 and J usage is TRBJ2-5; either TRBD1 or TRBD2 may supply D (7 bases each). This CDR3 comprises 15 residues. The germline V gene encodes CDR1 SGHVS and CDR2 FQNEAQ. V gave up 1 base and J gave up 2 bases, with 11 bases separating them. CDR3 in DNA: TGTGCCAGCAGCTTAGGCAGGGGGGGGCAAGAGACCCAGTACTTC. It translates to CASSLGRGGQETQYF.

This clone was seen just once. The chain couples TRBV30 to TRBJ1-2, with D unresolved. The V gene's germline CDR1 is GTSNPN and CDR2 SVGIG (reference sequence). V was trimmed by 1 base and J by 2 bases, leaving 8 bases between them. The CDR3 runs to 13 residues. The CDR3 protein is CAWSGKKNYGYTF. For the CDR3, the DNA is TGTGCCTGGAGTGGAAAAAAGAACTATGGCTACACCTTC. Full variable domain (remainder filled in from reference TRBV30 and TRBJ1-2): SQTIHQWPATLVQPVGSPLSLECTVEGTSNPNLYWYRQAAGRGLQLLFYSVGIGQISSEVPQNLSASRPQDRQFILSSKKLLLSDSGFYLCAWSGKKNYGYTFGSGTRLTVV.

The chain combines TRBV5-1 with TRBJ1-2, with 8 bases matching TRBD1. The CDR3 runs 17 residues. V lost 2 bases to trimming and J lost 5 bases; unmatched junction nucleotides: 14. Germline values: CDR1 SGHRS, CDR2 YFSETQ. For the CDR3, the DNA is TGCGCCAGCAGCTTATCTGTCCTCGGACAGGGAGCTTATGGCTACACCTTC. It codes for CASSLSVLGQGAYGYTF.